This paragraph reports one T cell receptor (beta chain). Its antigen remains unidentified. No base quality values were provided; no much bigger clone lies one nucleotide off. Enrollment in ICON was initiated in 2016, and the last patient was enrolled in September 2018. In a subcohort of 60 to 85 patients, fresh tumor and matched uninvolved tissue were collected for in-depth immune analyses, with TCR sequencing among those analyses. DNA isolated from bulk tissue, without cell sorting, was used for TCR sequencing. The data were obtained in a study of tumor-infiltrating lymphocytes in localized non-small cell lung cancer (dated by TCRdb to the early 2020s). With regard to the full study: The cohort covered several histologies, both smokers and never-smokers, and patients whose samples were collected after neoadjuvant chemotherapy. For 55 patients, immunoSEQ T-cell fraction was compared between paired tumor and uninvolved lung. Each patient contributed resected tumor tissue and uninvolved lung tissue from the same patient, described as non-adjacent to the tumor. In total, the ICON cohort consisted of over a hundred surgical patients with localized non-small cell lung cancer who had their tumors resected. Alongside flow cytometry, multiplex immunofluorescence, RNA-seq, exome sequencing and proteomics, TCR sequencing was applied to the same patients as one of several integrated assays.

The CDR3 runs 13 amino acids, cysteine and phenylalanine included. Only the CDR3 part of the read is kept: 39 bases, read in frame from the first base. Taken from the germline V gene (reference sequence), the CDR1 and CDR2 loops are SEHNR and FQNEAQ. Deletion took 5 bases off V and 9 bases off J, with a span of 11 bases between the germline ends. Study-level results and caveats: Different pieces of the same tissue were used for different assays, so technical variation could not be separated from intratumor heterogeneity. The TCR-derived T-cell fraction showed no difference between the flow cytometry-defined immunotypes IM1 (good prognosis) and IM2 (poor prognosis). TCRbeta sequencing supported higher T cell infiltration in tumors than in uninvolved lung tissue, consistent with immunofluorescence CD3 counts. Since assay coverage differed from patient to patient depending on how much tissue was available, TCR sequencing was done for only a subset of the cohort.

TCR sequencing with the immunoSEQ assay provided the T-cell fraction in tumor and uninvolved lung tissue. In the paper's pipeline: For survival analysis, patients were split into high (upper tertile) and low (lower two tertiles) T-cell fraction groups and compared by log-rank test. Paired tumor versus uninvolved lung differences in T-cell fraction were tested with a signed-rank test. Sourced from immuneACCESS, this table was stored by TCRdb with only in-frame sequences that have V and J called. A share of the clones is absent; for the studies checked, an unresolved V gene accounts for under half, and the remainder has no known explanation. For V, J and clone size, that table is used; D and trimming come from the DNA. This sample has 6,500 to 7,500 clones in its table, and 75% to 80% of those were observed once. About 5.2% of the sample is in the top ten clones.

The origin of this receptor is a human donor with non-small cell lung cancer. This chain is built from TRBV7-9 and TRBJ1-6; confidence is insufficient to name the D gene. Sequencing was carried out using uninvolved lung tissue not adjacent to the tumor. The CDR3 has the sequence CASSALAGSPLHF. The nucleotide sequence is given as TGTGCCAGCAGCGCACTGGCCGGTTCACCCCTCCACTTT.